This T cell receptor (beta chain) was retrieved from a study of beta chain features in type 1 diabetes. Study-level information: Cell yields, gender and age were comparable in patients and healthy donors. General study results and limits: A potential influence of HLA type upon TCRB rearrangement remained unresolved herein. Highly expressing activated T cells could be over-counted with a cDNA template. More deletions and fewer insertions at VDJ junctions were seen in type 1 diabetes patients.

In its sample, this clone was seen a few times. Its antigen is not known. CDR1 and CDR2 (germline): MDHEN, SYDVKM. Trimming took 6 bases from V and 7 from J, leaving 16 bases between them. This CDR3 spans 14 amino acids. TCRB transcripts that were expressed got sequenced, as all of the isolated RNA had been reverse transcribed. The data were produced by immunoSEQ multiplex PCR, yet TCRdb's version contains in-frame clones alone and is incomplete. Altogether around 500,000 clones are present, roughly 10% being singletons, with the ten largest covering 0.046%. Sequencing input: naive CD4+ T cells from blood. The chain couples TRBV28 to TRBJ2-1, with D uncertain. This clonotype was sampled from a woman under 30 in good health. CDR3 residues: CASSLQWDRNEQFF. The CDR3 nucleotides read TGTGCCAGCAGCCTCCAGTGGGATAGGAATGAGCAGTTCTTC. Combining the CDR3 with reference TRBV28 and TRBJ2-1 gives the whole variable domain DVKVTQSSRYLVKRTGEKVFLECVQDMDHENMFWYRQDPGLGLRLIYFSYDVKMKEKGDIPEGYSVSREKKERFSLILESASTNQTSMYLCASSLQWDRNEQFFGPGTRLTVL.